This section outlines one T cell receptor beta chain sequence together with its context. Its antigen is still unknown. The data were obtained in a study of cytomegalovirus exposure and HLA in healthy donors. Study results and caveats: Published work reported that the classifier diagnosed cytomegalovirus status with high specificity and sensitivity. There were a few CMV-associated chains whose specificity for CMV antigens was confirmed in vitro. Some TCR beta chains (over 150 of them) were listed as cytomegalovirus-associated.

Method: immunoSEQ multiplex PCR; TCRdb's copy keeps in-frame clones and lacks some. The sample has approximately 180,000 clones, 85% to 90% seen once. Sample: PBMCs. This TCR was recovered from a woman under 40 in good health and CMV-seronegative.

CDR3 coding DNA: TGTGCCAGCAGTTTAGGAGACAGGGAAGAGACCCAGTACTTC. Translating gives CASSLGDREETQYF. The gene calls are TRBV27 and TRBJ2-5; 7 nucleotides align to TRBD1. The junction had 3 bases not matched to a gene; V was cut back by 2 bases and J by 3 bases. Germline assignment: CDR1 MNHEY and CDR2 SMNVEV (reference sequence). This CDR3 is built from 14 residues.